Reported below is one T cell receptor (beta chain). Its antigen is still unknown. This sample is part of a study of cytomegalovirus exposure and HLA in healthy donors. Whole-study context: Of all 380 or so donors who were genotyped, around 82% belonged to the Caucasian-associated ancestry cluster.

Among the donors, all were healthy bone marrow donors. The primer mix had 60 Vbeta and 13 Jbeta primers. Profiled with immunoSEQ multiplex PCR; TCRdb holds only in-frame clones, not every one. This repertoire shows fewer than 80,000 clones, about four fifths found once; its top ten account for 5% to 7%. Overall study findings and caveats: Serostatus for CMV was the only available immune exposure information. V- and J-gene trimming in TCR beta was tied to a missense DCLRE1C variant by an analysis performed later.

The CDR3 extends over 14 amino acids. Trimming stripped 1 base from V and 8 bases from J, with 14 bases between. CDR1 and CDR2 from the germline V gene are GTSNPN and SVGIG (reference sequence). The TCR comes from a woman between 25 and 40 years old in good health and CMV-seronegative. The sample was PBMCs. The chain carries TRBV30 and TRBJ1-4; D perhaps matches TRBD1 (5 bases). The CDR3 region has the DNA TGTGCCTGGAGTGGAAGGGACTCGGGGGAAAAACTGTTTTTT. Translated: CAWSGRDSGEKLFF.